The 29 T cell receptor beta chains listed next were all sequenced from one sample in a study of blood T cell repertoires in COVID-19. Sequenced by immunoSEQ multiplex PCR; TCRdb stores in-frame clones only, minus some. The table lists about 95,000 clones, roughly 90% of them singletons. Input material: peripheral blood. All receptors come from a man aged 55 to 70 with COVID-19, enrolled during active disease.

The rearrangement uses TRBV4-1 and TRBJ1-6; the match to TRBD1 covers 8 bases. The CDR3 loop spans 17 amino acids. With 4 bases clipped from V and 6 bases from J, the junction kept 11 bases outside the gene matches. Germline CDR1 is MGHRA and CDR2 is YSYEKL. CDR3 coding DNA: TGCGCCAGCAGCCTAATCCGGGAGGACAGGGTTAATTCACCCCTCCACTTT. Its protein is CASSLIREDRVNSPLHF.

The rearrangement links TRBV4-2 to TRBJ1-3; TRBD1 matches 9 bases. Per the germline V gene, CDR1 is LGHNA and CDR2 is YNFKEQ. The CDR3 has 15 residues. V was clipped by 4 bases and J by 0 bases; unmatched bases: 1. The chain's CDR3 is CASSLDRGSGNTIYF. CDR3 nucleotide sequence: TGTGCCAGCAGCCTGGACAGGGGCTCTGGAAACACCATATATTTT.

The chain uses TRBV11-3 and TRBJ2-7, with 8 bases matching TRBD1. Germline V gene lookup returns CDR1 SGHNT and CDR2 YENEEA. The junction had 6 bases not matched to a gene; V was cut back by 5 bases and J by 6 bases. This CDR3 comprises 13 residues. The CDR3 coding sequence is TGTGCCAGCAGCCCGTTCAGGGGGCGCGAGCAGTACTTC. It specifies CASSPFRGREQYF.

V gene TRBV19 combines with J gene TRBJ1-1; 7 bases fit TRBD1. The CDR3 covers 11 residues. CDR1 and CDR2 (germline): LNHDA, SQIVND (reference sequence). With V trimmed by 9 bases and J by 5 bases, 3 bases remained unmatched. CDR3 coding DNA: TGTGCCAGCCTCAGGGGGACTGAAGCTTTCTTT. Encoded protein: CASLRGTEAFF.

This chain joins TRBV4-3 and TRBJ1-6; D unclear. Germline V gene data show CDR1 as LGHNA and CDR2 as YSLEER. V lost 0 bases and J 8 bases, leaving 11 bases between the germline ends. The CDR3 loop spans 15 amino acids. DNA of the CDR3: TGCGCCAGCAGCCAAGATATAGGGAGTGATTCACCCCTCCACTTT. Translating it yields CASSQDIGSDSPLHF.

V gene TRBV19 combines with J gene TRBJ1-6, with D hard to call. Germline V gene sequence: CDR1 LNHDA, CDR2 SQIVND (reference sequence). The CDR3 totals 13 residues. The V end was cut by 3 bases, the J end by 7 bases, with 7 bases between. CDR3 sequence (DNA): TGTGCCAGTAGTATTAGCAGAAATTCACCCCTCCACTTT. Protein: CASSISRNSPLHF. Complete variable domain (other parts from reference TRBV19 and TRBJ1-6): DGGITQSPKYLFRKEGQNVTLSCEQNLNHDAMYWYRQDPGQGLRLIYYSQIVNDFQKGDIAEGYSVSREKKESFPLTVTSAQKNPTAFYLCASSISRNSPLHFGNGTRLTVT.

The chain couples TRBV29-1 to TRBJ2-1, with D maybe TRBD2 (6 bases). Germline-derived CDR1 and CDR2 are SQVTM and ANQGSEA. Deletions cut 1 base from V and 9 bases from J, with 22 bases between. The CDR3 spans 16 residues. The CDR3: CSVEGLWRGKGLEQFF. The CDR3 region has the DNA TGCAGCGTTGAAGGCCTATGGCGGGGTAAGGGGCTTGAGCAGTTCTTC.

The rearrangement links TRBV27 to TRBJ1-2; D gene uncertain. The germline V gene encodes CDR1 MNHEY and CDR2 SMNVEV (reference sequence). The V gene lost 8 bases and the J gene lost 0 bases, with 16 bases spanning the gap. The CDR3 totals 15 residues. The CDR3 loop is CASAWGGPTNYGYTF. DNA for the CDR3: TGTGCCAGCGCCTGGGGAGGGCCTACTAACTATGGCTACACCTTC.

V is TRBV15 and J is TRBJ2-7; D ambiguous. Trimming removed 1 base at V and 4 bases at J, with 5 bases between. This CDR3 is built from 12 residues. In germline, CDR1 is LNHNV, CDR2 YYDKDF (reference sequence). The CDR3 region is CATSRVLYEQYF. CDR3 DNA sequence: TGTGCCACCAGCAGAGTACTATACGAGCAGTACTTC. Together with reference TRBV15 and TRBJ2-7, the CDR3 gives the full variable domain: DAMVIQNPRYQVTQFGKPVTLSCSQTLNHNVMYWYQQKSSQAPKLLFHYYDKDFNNEADTPDNFQSRRPNTSFCFLDIRSPGLGDTAMYLCATSRVLYEQYFGPGTRLTVT.

The count of this clone is one. This chain connects TRBV7-9 to TRBJ2-1, with TRBD2 matching over 12 bases. Per the germline V gene, CDR1 is SEHNR and CDR2 is FQNEAQ (reference sequence). After removal of 5 bases from V and 8 bases from J, the junction contained 7 bases not matched to a gene. CDR3 size: 15 residues. In DNA form, the CDR3 reads TGTGCCAGCAGCCCACCGACTAGCGGGAGCTATGAGCAGTTCTTC. As protein: CASSPPTSGSYEQFF.

V usage is TRBV5-1 and J usage is TRBJ2-3; 10 bases line up with TRBD2. V gave up 4 bases and J gave up 6 bases; unmatched junction bases: 5. The CDR3 totals 14 residues. The germline V gene has CDR1 SGHRS and CDR2 YFSETQ. The CDR3 here is CASSPGTSADTQYF. For the CDR3, the DNA is TGCGCCAGCAGCCCCGGGACTAGCGCCGATACGCAGTATTTT.

The gene calls are TRBV7-2 and TRBJ2-7; D is undetermined. The CDR3 spans 14 residues. The V end was cut by 6 bases, the J end by 3 bases, with 15 bases between. In germline, CDR1 is SGHTA, CDR2 FQGNSA. The CDR3 DNA follows: TGTGCCAGCAGTATAGAGAGGTCGGGCTACGAGCAGTACTTC. It translates to CASSIERSGYEQYF.

V and J are TRBV7-8 and TRBJ1-1; no reliable D call. Trimming stripped 6 bases from V and 1 base from J, with 12 bases between. CDR1 SGHVS and CDR2 FQNEAQ come from the germline V gene. This CDR3 is 14 amino acids long. In DNA form, the CDR3 reads TGTGCCAGCAGACGGGGATTAACGAACACTGAAGCTTTCTTT. Amino acid sequence: CASRRGLTNTEAFF. The whole variable domain, filled in from reference TRBV7-8 and TRBJ1-1, reads GAGVSQSPRYKVAKRGQDVALRCDPISGHVSLFWYQQALGQGPEFLTYFQNEAQLDKSGLPSDRFFAERPEGSVSTLKIQRTQQEDSAVYLCASRRGLTNTEAFFGQGTRLTVV.

This clone was counted once. V gene TRBV21-1 combines with J gene TRBJ2-7; the table's D call, TRBD1, has no DNA check behind it. TRBV21-1 is marked as a pseudogene. This CDR3 contains 15 residues. CDR3 nucleotides: TGTGCCAGCAGCAAATATCAGGTGGTATCCTACGAGCAGTACTTC. This codes for CASSKYQVVSYEQYF.

The count of this clone is one. This chain connects TRBV6-1 to TRBJ1-1; TRBD1 agrees at 7 bases. J was trimmed by 4 bases and V by 4 bases; bases with no gene match: 21. CDR1 and CDR2 (germline): MNHNS, SASEGT. The length of the CDR3 is 19 residues. The CDR3 nucleotides are TGTGCCAGCAGTGGAATTGGACACGGACAGGTTGGGGGGAGCACTGAAGCTTTCTTT. It is translated as CASSGIGHGQVGGSTEAFF.

The count of this clone is one. The chain uses TRBV18 and TRBJ2-1; a weak D match, TRBD2 (6 bases). The CDR3 is made up of 18 amino acids. V lost 1 base, J lost 4 bases, and 20 bases lay in between. Germline CDR1 is KGHSH and CDR2 is LQKENI. DNA for the CDR3: TGTGCCAGCTCACCACTGACCCCCGGGACGGGAGCTTACAATGAGCAGTTCTTC. Translation: CASSPLTPGTGAYNEQFF.

The rearrangement links TRBV7-2 to TRBJ2-2, with a weak D call TRBD2 (6 bases). Germline-derived CDR1 and CDR2 are SGHTA and FQGNSA. The CDR3 has 14 residues. Trimming pared 4 bases from V and 5 bases from J, leaving 11 bases between. The CDR3: CASSWVRETGELFF. The CDR3 coding sequence is TGTGCCAGCAGCTGGGTGCGGGAAACCGGGGAGCTGTTTTTT.

This chain connects TRBV4-2 to TRBJ2-7; tentative D call: TRBD1 (6 bases). There are 16 residues in the CDR3. Germline CDR1 and CDR2: LGHNA and YNFKEQ. Trimming took off 1 base at V and 5 bases at J, with 18 bases between the two ends. DNA for the CDR3: TGTGCCAGCAGCCAAGGCAGGGCAGGGGAGATCGACGAGCAGTACTTC. As protein: CASSQGRAGEIDEQYF.

The J gene is TRBJ2-5, the V gene TRBV10-1; 10 bases are a match to TRBD2. V dropped 2 bases and J dropped 4; count of bases not matched to a gene: 4. Looked up from germline, CDR1 is WNHNN and CDR2 is SYGVQD (reference sequence). The CDR3 runs 15 residues. DNA for the CDR3: TGCGCCAGCAGTGAGGCTAGCGGGAGACCAGAGACCCAGTACTTC. Protein product: CASSEASGRPETQYF.

CDR3 in DNA: TGTGCCAGCAGCACCTACTACGAGCAGTACTTC. Protein sequence: CASSTYYEQYF. The J gene is TRBJ2-5, the V gene TRBV6-2 or TRBV6-3; no firm D call. The DNA end lines up better with TRBJ2-7; the J call may be wrong. This CDR3 region has 11 residues. Germline loops: CDR1 MNHEY, CDR2 SVGEGT.

This clone occurred a few times. This sequence joins TRBV10-3 and TRBJ2-1, with a possible D match to TRBD2 (6 bases). This CDR3 has 14 residues. V was shortened by 0 bases and J by 6 bases, with 9 bases between the two germline ends. From germline, CDR1 is ENHRY and CDR2 SYGVKD. The CDR3 spells CAISESGTFNEQFF. The CDR3 bases are TGTGCCATCAGTGAGTCAGGGACTTTCAATGAGCAGTTCTTC.

This clone occurred a few times. This chain joins TRBV16 and TRBJ1-2; D not certain. The CDR3 runs to 14 residues. Per the germline V gene, CDR1 is KGHSY and CDR2 is FQNENV. The V end lost 0 bases, the J end lost 8 bases, and 13 bases lay between the germline ends. This CDR3 is CASSQSRQTIGYTF. For the CDR3, the DNA is TGTGCCAGCAGCCAATCTCGCCAAACTATCGGCTACACCTTC.

This clone has a single count. The CDR3 is CASSSPGLAGNWQFF. The CDR3 DNA reads TGTGCCAGCAGTTCCCCGGGACTAGCGGGAAATTGGCAGTTCTTC. The gene calls are TRBV6-6 and TRBJ2-1; 13 bases are a match to TRBD2. Trimming removed 4 bases from V and 12 bases from J; junction bases left unmatched: 9. Germline lookup yields CDR1 MNHNY and CDR2 SVGAGI (reference sequence). This CDR3 is 15 amino acids long.

The rearrangement joins TRBV5-4 to TRBJ2-5; TRBD2 agrees at 8 bases. The CDR3 extends over 14 amino acids. Trimming at V came to 6 bases and at J to 6 bases, leaving 10 bases not matched to a gene. Germline V gene lookup returns CDR1 SGHNT and CDR2 YYREEE (reference sequence). The CDR3 protein is CASNNAGGAQTQYF. CDR3 sequence (DNA): TGTGCCAGCAATAATGCGGGGGGCGCCCAGACCCAGTACTTC.

This chain links TRBV6-6 with TRBJ1-5; 8 bases match TRBD1. After removal of 2 bases from V and 5 bases from J, the junction contained 8 bases not matched to a gene. From germline, CDR1 is MNHNY and CDR2 SVGAGI (reference sequence). There are 16 residues in the CDR3. The DNA for the CDR3 is TGTGCCAGCAGTTACCCGGCAGGGGGCGAGGATCAGCCCCAGCATTTT. It is translated as CASSYPAGGEDQPQHF.

This chain links TRBV11-3 with TRBJ2-5; perhaps TRBD2 as D (6 bases). This CDR3 contains 15 residues. V was trimmed by 4 bases and J by 5 bases, leaving 17 bases between them. Per germline, CDR1 SGHNT and CDR2 YENEEA. CDR3 nucleotide sequence: TGTGCCAGCAGCTCTGGGGGGACTCCCAGGGAGACCCAGTACTTC. This translates into CASSSGGTPRETQYF. Filled out from reference TRBV11-3 and TRBJ2-5, the complete variable domain reads EAGVVQSPRYKIIEKKQPVAFWCNPISGHNTLYWYLQNLGQGPELLIRYENEEAVDDSQLPKDRFSAERLKGVDSTLKIQPAELGDSAVYLCASSSGGTPRETQYFGPGTRLLVL.

The chain couples TRBV19 to TRBJ2-7; 9 positions agree with TRBD1. Germline assignment: CDR1 LNHDA and CDR2 SQIVND (reference sequence). The CDR3 has 14 amino acids. V trimming: 5 bases; J trimming: 5 bases; junction bases outside the gene matches: 7. CDR3 sequence reads: CASSAGQGIDEQYF. The DNA for the CDR3 is TGTGCCAGTAGTGCGGGACAGGGCATCGACGAGCAGTACTTC.

The chain joins TRBV3-1 (or the pseudogene TRBV3-2) to TRBJ2-7; tentative D call: TRBD2 (6 bases). From germline, CDR1 is LGHDT and CDR2 YNNKEL (reference sequence). Trimming removed 0 bases at V and 1 base at J, with 13 bases between. The length of the CDR3 is 16 residues. The CDR3 DNA follows: TGTGCCAGCAGCCAAGAGGGGAGGCAGTTTTCCTACGAGCAGTACTTC. Translated: CASSQEGRQFSYEQYF.

The chain joins TRBV5-8 to TRBJ1-1; maybe TRBD1 (6 bases). Trimming took 5 bases from V and 1 from J, leaving 9 bases between them. From germline, CDR1 is SGHTS and CDR2 YDEGEE. The CDR3 contains 13 residues. The DNA for the CDR3 is TGTGCCAGCAGTATGGACAGGAACACTGAAGCTTTCTTT. Protein: CASSMDRNTEAFF.